These 12 T cell receptor beta chains originate from one sample sequenced in a study of CD8 T cell repertoires and HIV-1 epitope variants. The protocol was immunoSEQ multiplex PCR, while the TCRdb copy is restricted to in-frame clones and leaves out a portion. The sample includes 90,000 or so clones, 60% to 80% of them seen just once. The sequenced material came from uncultured baseline CD8+ T cells from peripheral blood mononuclear cells (PBMCs). Every receptor here comes from a male donor with HIV.

The chain couples TRBV7-9 to TRBJ2-1; 9 positions match TRBD2. The CDR3 has 14 amino acids. In germline, CDR1 is SEHNR, CDR2 FQNEAQ (reference sequence). Trimming at V came to 4 bases and at J to 8 bases, leaving 6 bases not matched to a gene. The CDR3 protein is CASSSDSGSYEQFF. CDR3 nucleotide sequence: TGTGCCAGCAGCTCCGATAGCGGGAGTTATGAGCAGTTCTTC. Full variable domain (missing parts from reference TRBV7-9 and TRBJ2-1): DTGVSQNPRHKITKRGQNVTFRCDPISEHNRLYWYRQTLGQGPEFLTYFQNEAQLEKSRLLSDRFSAERPKGSFSTLEIQRTEQGDSAMYLCASSSDSGSYEQFFGPGTRLTVL.

The V gene is TRBV5-1, the J gene TRBJ2-5; D gene unclear. V lost 3 bases and J lost 5, with 20 bases in between. This CDR3 region has 16 residues. The germline V gene encodes CDR1 SGHRS and CDR2 YFSETQ. CDR3 amino acids: CASSSTPIARAETQYF. CDR3 DNA sequence: TGCGCCAGCAGCTCAACGCCTATTGCCCGAGCGGAGACCCAGTACTTC.

This clone appeared a few times. The genes are TRBV7-9 and TRBJ1-1; tentatively, D is TRBD1 (6 bases). Germline assignment: CDR1 SEHNR and CDR2 FQNEAQ (reference sequence). Trimming removed 1 base from V and 6 bases from J, with 18 bases in between. CDR3 length: 16 residues. The CDR3 nucleotides are TGTGCCAGCAGCTTAGGGGGCACAGGGCCCGATTCTGAAGCTTTCTTT. This codes for CASSLGGTGPDSEAFF. The full variable domain, rest sourced from reference TRBV7-9 and TRBJ1-1, is DTGVSQNPRHKITKRGQNVTFRCDPISEHNRLYWYRQTLGQGPEFLTYFQNEAQLEKSRLLSDRFSAERPKGSFSTLEIQRTEQGDSAMYLCASSLGGTGPDSEAFFGQGTRLTVV.

This rearrangement joins TRBV7-9 to TRBJ1-2; D may be TRBD1 (6 bases). V lost 4 bases and J lost 0, with 18 bases in between. CDR1 is SEHNR and CDR2 is FQNEAQ in the germline V gene (reference sequence). This CDR3 has 17 residues. CDR3 residues: CASSSLGHDLTNYGYTF. Here the CDR3 DNA reads TGTGCCAGCAGCTCCTTGGGACACGACCTTACTAACTATGGCTACACCTTC.

The chain has TRBV2 and TRBJ2-6; D might be TRBD2 (5 bases). The germline CDR1 and CDR2 sequences are SNHLY and FYNNEI. The ends were cut back, 5 bases at V and 0 bases at J, with 14 bases in the middle. The CDR3 has 17 residues. CDR3: CASSRGPASSGANVLTF. CDR3 in DNA: TGTGCCAGCAGTCGGGGTCCTGCGAGCTCTGGGGCCAACGTCCTGACTTTC.

The table lists this clone with a count of one. The gene calls are TRBV7-2 and TRBJ2-1; TRBD1 matches 8 bases. Per the germline V gene, CDR1 is SGHTA and CDR2 is FQGNSA. The CDR3 spans 13 residues. J gave up 7 bases and V 4 bases, and 3 bases lay outside the gene matches. CDR3 residues: CASSSGQGNEQFF. The CDR3 DNA reads TGTGCCAGCAGCTCCGGACAGGGAAATGAGCAGTTCTTC.

This clone was recorded a few times. The chain uses TRBV29-1 and TRBJ2-7; the match to TRBD1 covers 10 bases. CDR1 and CDR2 (germline): SQVTM, ANQGSEA. This CDR3 spans 15 amino acids. V shed 1 base and J 5 bases; nucleotides not matched to a gene: 8. For the CDR3, the DNA is TGCAGCGTTGAAGTTGAGGGACAGGGGTCGAACGAGCAGTACTTC. It translates to CSVEVEGQGSNEQYF.

V gene TRBV28 combines with J gene TRBJ2-3, with 7 bases fitting TRBD2. Germline trimming cut 5 bases from V and 6 bases from J; bases unmatched to any gene: 11. CDR1 MDHEN and CDR2 SYDVKM come from the germline V gene. This CDR3 contains 15 residues. The CDR3 DNA follows: TGTGCCAGCAGTCTCCTGGCCGGGGGGTTTGATACGCAGTATTTT. Translated, it gives CASSLLAGGFDTQYF.

V usage is TRBV10-3 and J usage is TRBJ2-7; the match to TRBD2 covers 12 bases. Germline CDR1 is ENHRY and CDR2 is SYGVKD. Trimming took 3 bases from V and 4 from J; bases not matched to a gene: 7. The CDR3 is made up of 16 amino acids. For the CDR3, the DNA is TGTGCCATCAGTGACCCCAGACTAGCGGGAGAATACGAGCAGTACTTC. It translates to CAISDPRLAGEYEQYF.

Only a few counts were recorded for this clone. V usage is TRBV4-1 and J usage is TRBJ1-6; D not resolved. The CDR3 sequence is 13 residues long. Germline V lookup: CDR1 MGHRA, CDR2 YSYEKL. V was trimmed by 4 bases and J by 8 bases, leaving 9 bases between them. The CDR3 DNA is TGCGCCAGCAGCCCTTTACAAGATTCACCCCTCCACTTT. Amino acid sequence: CASSPLQDSPLHF.

As DNA, the CDR3 is TGTGCCTGGGGGACGGGGTTTGAAGGGGCCAACGTCCTGACTTTC. Translation gives CAWGTGFEGANVLTF. The gene calls are TRBV30 and TRBJ2-6; D could derive from TRBD1 or TRBD2 (5 bases each). This CDR3 contains 15 residues. Looked up from germline, CDR1 is GTSNPN and CDR2 is SVGIG (reference sequence). The ends were cut back, 5 bases at V and 4 bases at J, with 15 bases in the middle.

The rearrangement uses TRBV5-1 and TRBJ2-1; D is perhaps TRBD2 (7 bases). The CDR3 has 13 residues. CDR1 and CDR2 (germline): SGHRS, YFSETQ. With 7 bases removed from V and 8 bases from J, the gap between germline ends came to 16 bases. CDR3 coding DNA: TGCGCCAGCCAACCCGGCGGGGGCGATGAGCAGTTCTTC. Amino acids: CASQPGGGDEQFF.